A single sample gave rise to the 9 T cell receptor beta chains below, sequenced in a study of shared clonotypes between healthy human individuals. TCRdb keeps only in-frame clones here, not all; method: immunoSEQ multiplex PCR. The data contain 1 million to 1.3 million clones, 75% to 80% of them seen just once; the ten biggest clones take up 0.6% to 0.7%. Sample: memory CD4+ T cells from PBMCs. Described subset: CD45RA-negative fraction. These receptors all come from a man aged 18 to 30 in good health. Some clones in this sample may be carry-over from other donors' samples.

The J gene is TRBJ1-3, the V gene TRBV4-1, with no clear D. The CDR3 length is 17 residues. Germline-derived CDR1 and CDR2 are MGHRA and YSYEKL. V gave up 1 base and J gave up 2 bases, with 15 bases separating them. The CDR3 protein is CASSQAPAERTGNTIYF. The CDR3 bases are TGCGCCAGCAGCCAAGCCCCGGCCGAACGCACTGGAAACACCATATATTTT.

This chain uses TRBV5-1 with TRBJ2-6; D not resolved. The CDR3 length is 18 residues. The ends were cut back, 0 bases at V and 0 bases at J, with 13 bases in the middle. Germline V gene lookup returns CDR1 SGHRS and CDR2 YFSETQ. CDR3 sequence reads: CASSLATVTGSGANVLTF. As DNA, the CDR3 is TGCGCCAGCAGCTTGGCCACAGTTACGGGCTCTGGGGCCAACGTCCTGACTTTC.

This clone was counted ten times or more. The V call is TRBV6-5, the J call TRBJ2-7; D tentatively fits TRBD1 or TRBD2 (5 bases each). Trimming removed 6 bases from V and 5 bases from J, with 17 bases in between. CDR3 length equals 14 residues. Germline V lookup: CDR1 MNHEY, CDR2 SVGAGI. The DNA of the CDR3 is TGTGCCAGCAGCCGGGGCCAAGGTACAAACGAGCAGTACTTC. The encoded protein is CASSRGQGTNEQYF.

Worth noting for this clone: At one of its ends the junction is not consistent with the germline gene, which may arise from a read error. The chain couples TRBV28 to TRBJ2-7; tentatively, D is TRBD2 (6 bases). The CDR3 runs 15 residues. Germline CDR1 is MDHEN and CDR2 is SYDVKM. The CDR3 is CASSLQVSGYYEQYF. CDR3 DNA: TGTGCCAGCAGTTTACAGGTCAGCGGGTACTACGAACAGTACTTC. The entire variable domain, with the rest obtained from reference TRBV28 and TRBJ2-7, is as follows: DVKVTQSSRYLVKRTGEKVFLECVQDMDHENMFWYRQDPGLGLRLIYFSYDVKMKEKGDIPEGYSVSREKKERFSLILESASTNQTSMYLCASSLQVSGYYEQYFGPGTRLTVT.

This clone was observed a handful of times. The V and J genes are TRBV10-3 and TRBJ1-5; tentatively, D is TRBD1 (6 bases). Trimming stripped 6 bases from V and 4 bases from J, with 13 bases between. CDR3 length: 14 amino acids. The germline V gene encodes CDR1 ENHRY and CDR2 SYGVKD. The CDR3 loop reads CAIRGRGENQPQHF. In nucleotides, the CDR3 is TGTGCCATCAGGGGCAGGGGAGAGAATCAGCCCCAGCATTTT.

The chain is built from TRBV19 and TRBJ2-5; D perhaps matches TRBD2 (5 bases). The germline CDR1 and CDR2 sequences are LNHDA and SQIVND (reference sequence). The CDR3 loop spans 15 amino acids. Deletions cut 5 bases from V and 1 base from J, with 14 bases between. CDR3 region: CASSPWRQTQETQYF. The CDR3 DNA sequence: TGTGCCAGTAGTCCTTGGAGGCAGACCCAAGAGACCCAGTACTTC.

V usage is TRBV29-1 and J usage is TRBJ1-2; TRBD1 is a possible D gene (5 bases). Trimming removed 3 bases at V and 8 bases at J, with 16 bases between. The CDR3 contains 13 residues. Germline lookup yields CDR1 SQVTM and CDR2 ANQGSEA. The chain's CDR3 is CSVEGPNYSGYTF. CDR3 in DNA: TGCAGCGTTGAGGGGCCTAACTACAGCGGCTACACCTTC.

This clone was seen a few times. The chain joins TRBV6-5 to TRBJ1-2; TRBD1 agrees at 9 bases. CDR1 and CDR2 (germline): MNHEY, SVGAGI. The trim removed 5 bases at V and 8 bases at J, leaving 9 bases unmatched. CDR3 length equals 14 residues. Written as DNA, the CDR3 is TGTGCCAGCAGTCCTACAGGGGGCGGTTGGGGCTACACCTTC. Translation gives CASSPTGGGWGYTF.

The chain employs TRBV10-3 and TRBJ2-5, with D unclear. The V end lost 3 bases, the J end lost 7 bases, and 15 bases lay between the germline ends. This CDR3 is 14 amino acids long. Germline loops: CDR1 ENHRY, CDR2 SYGVKD. DNA of the CDR3: TGTGCCATCAGTGATCCGCGGTCCATGAGGACCCAGTACTTC. It is translated as CAISDPRSMRTQYF.